This T cell receptor (beta chain) was recorded in a study of patients and donors after allogeneic stem cell transplantation. MiXCR, applied by TCRdb to the RT-PCR reads, yields one record per CDR3 protein. The data contain 190,000 or so distinct CDR3 sequences, less than 45% of them singletons. Trimming at V came to 5 bases and at J to 7 bases, leaving 10 bases not matched to a gene. The CDR3 is made up of 15 amino acids. The receptor was isolated from a human donor who was either an allogeneic HSCT recipient or a stem cell or donor lymphocyte infusion donor (not recorded which). It is not recorded whose cells these are; they may come from a transplant donor. The chain has TRBV12-3 or TRBV12-4 and TRBJ1-2, with TRBD1 matching over 10 bases. The material sequenced was blood, either unsorted or a sorted T cell fraction (not recorded which). The CDR3 protein is CASSTRDRGSSGYTF. CDR3 in DNA: TGTGCCAGCAGTACCCGGGACAGGGGAAGCTCTGGCTACACCTTC.